The rows below give T cell receptor beta chains drawn from one sample of a study of T-cell memory formation after mild COVID-19. A single record per CDR3 protein comes from TCRdb applying MiXCR to the 5' RACE reads. The sample includes around 310,000 distinct CDR3 sequences, more than 13% seen only once; the top ten take over 20%. Sequenced input: PBMCs or a T cell subset sorted from them (not recorded which). The receptors were sampled from a man between 18 and 35 years old who had mild COVID-19 (a few samples of this study predate the infection). Cell type and time point are not known. The CDR3 runs from the conserved cysteine through the conserved F or W. A D gene is named only where the DNA matches it firmly. The size entry is marked missing in some rows and otherwise reads once, few, many or a size class.

TRBV10-3	14	NA	NA	TRBJ1-1	TGTGCCATCACTAGCCGGGAAAGAGGGACTGAAGCTTTCTTT	CAITSRERGTEAFF
TRBV6-1	13	NA	NA	TRBJ1-5	TGTGCCAGCGGGACCCCCGGAGTTCAGCCCCAGCATTTT	CASGTPGVQPQHF
TRBV20-1	15	many	TRBD2	TRBJ2-5	TGCAGTGCGGACGGGACTAGCGGGGCCCAAGAGACCCAGTACTTC	CSADGTSGAQETQYF
TRBV5-1	16	few	TRBD2	TRBJ2-3	TGCGCCAGCAGCTTGTCCTGGACTAGCGCCCTAGATACGCAGTATTTT	CASSLSWTSALDTQYF
TRBV12-3/TRBV12-4	15	NA	TRBD1	TRBJ1-4	TGTGCCAGCAGTCCCGGACAGGGTTATAGCGAAAAACTGTTTTTT	CASSPGQGYSEKLFF
TRBV20-1	14	few	NA	TRBJ2-3	TGCAGTGCTTCCCGGACTGCCAGCACAGATACGCAGTATTTT	CSASRTASTDTQYF
TRBV21-1	20	few	NA	TRBJ2-7	TGTGCCAGCAGCAATATCTTATCACTAGCGGGGGGGCCCTACCTCTACGAGCAGTACTTC	CASSNILSLAGGPYLYEQYF
TRBV5-1	14	few	NA	TRBJ1-6	TGCGCCAGCAGCTTGCAACAGGGAGGTTCACCCCTCCACTTT	CASSLQQGGSPLHF
TRBV11-2	15	NA	TRBD2	TRBJ2-1	TGTGCCAGCAGCGTCAGCGGGAGCTCCTACAATGAGCAGTTCTTC	CASSVSGSSYNEQFF
TRBV29-1	13	few	NA	TRBJ1-2	TGCAGCGTTGTAGAAGAGGCTAACTATGGCTACACCTTC	CSVVEEANYGYTF
TRBV15	13	few	NA	TRBJ2-5	TGTGCCACCAGCCAGAACCTATGGGAGACCCAGTACTTC	CATSQNLWETQYF
TRBV6-2/TRBV6-3	11	NA	NA	TRBJ1-1	TGTGCCAGCAGCGGGGCCGCTGAAGCTTTCTTT	CASSGAAEAFF
TRBV6-5	15	NA	NA	TRBJ2-1	TGTGCCAGCAGTTACTCGAGGGGTCGATACAATGAGCAGTTCTTC	CASSYSRGRYNEQFF
TRBV7-9	16	NA	NA	TRBJ1-1	TGTGCCAGCAGCTTAGTTCTGGGCAGGGGCGCATCTGAAGCTTTCTTT	CASSLVLGRGASEAFF
TRBV5-5	16	many	TRBD1	TRBJ2-6	TGTGCCAGCAGATGGGACAGGACCTCTGGGGCCAACGTCCTGACTTTC	CASRWDRTSGANVLTF
TRBV9	14	NA	TRBD2	TRBJ2-7	TGTGCCAGCAACCCTGGCGGGAGGGCCTACGAGCAGTACTTC	CASNPGGRAYEQYF
TRBV7-2	13	many	NA	TRBJ2-3	TGTGCCAGCAGCTCGACTAGTGCCGATACGCAGTATTTT	CASSSTSADTQYF
TRBV21-1	18	NA	NA	TRBJ2-4	TGTGCCAGCAGCCCCTGGCTCGTCGCCGGGAGGTCCAAAAACATTCAGTACTTC	CASSPWLVAGRSKNIQYF